Each of the 15 T cell receptor beta chains below was sequenced from the same sample in a study of PD-1 blockade in classical Hodgkin lymphoma. All trial patients relapsed after autologous stem cell transplantation. Profiling relied on immunoSEQ multiplex PCR, and the TCRdb table lists in-frame clones only, not all of them. The sample lists about 94,000 clones; about 88% were seen once. Sequences were derived from peripheral blood mononuclear cells (PBMCs), sampled before the second cycle of nivolumab. These TCRs come from a human donor with classical Hodgkin lymphoma.

The chain couples TRBV7-6 to TRBJ2-7; TRBD1 matches 9 bases. The CDR3 is made up of 16 amino acids. Germline lookup yields CDR1 SGHVS and CDR2 FNYEAQ. The ends lost 4 bases at V and 3 bases at J; junction bases unmatched: 10. The chain's CDR3 is CASSSLQGAINYEQYF. The CDR3 DNA reads TGTGCCAGCAGCTCCTTACAGGGGGCTATCAACTACGAGCAGTACTTC.

The chain combines TRBV14 with TRBJ2-7, with D perhaps given as TRBD1 or TRBD2 (5 bases each). CDR3 length equals 14 residues. V was cut by 1 base and J by 5 bases, with 12 bases left in between. Germline V gene data show CDR1 as SGHDN and CDR2 as FVKESK. The CDR3 protein is CASSQVRGNNEQYF. For the CDR3, the DNA is TGTGCCAGCAGCCAAGTACGGGGCAACAACGAGCAGTACTTC. Using reference TRBV14 and TRBJ2-7 for the parts outside the CDR3, the full variable domain is EAGVTQFPSHSVIEKGQTVTLRCDPISGHDNLYWYRRVMGKEIKFLLHFVKESKQDESGMPNNRFLAERTGGTYSTLKVQPAELEDSGVYFCASSQVRGNNEQYFGPGTRLTVT.

The V and J genes are TRBV5-4 and TRBJ2-5, with 9 bases lining up with TRBD2. The CDR3 has 16 residues. Trimming cost V 2 bases and J 4 bases; bases outside gene matches: 9. The germline V gene encodes CDR1 SGHNT and CDR2 YYREEE (reference sequence). CDR3: CASSFRVAGVGETQYF. The CDR3 nucleotides are TGTGCCAGCAGCTTTCGGGTAGCGGGAGTCGGAGAGACCCAGTACTTC. Drawing the rest from reference TRBV5-4 and TRBJ2-5, the complete variable domain is ETGVTQSPTHLIKTRGQQVTLRCSSQSGHNTVSWYQQALGQGPQFIFQYYREEENGRGNFPPRFSGLQFPNYSSELNVNALELDDSALYLCASSFRVAGVGETQYFGPGTRLLVL.

This chain joins TRBV28 and TRBJ2-7; D is perhaps TRBD1 (6 bases). The CDR3 consists of 15 residues. Germline values: CDR1 MDHEN, CDR2 SYDVKM. Trimming left V 5 bases short and J 4 bases short, with 18 bases between. Written as DNA, the CDR3 is TGTGCCAGCAGTCCCCCAGCAGGGGCTGGGTACGAGCAGTACTTC. Protein: CASSPPAGAGYEQYF.

The J gene is TRBJ2-5, the V gene TRBV7-8; possible D gene TRBD1, 5 bases. CDR1 SGHVS and CDR2 FQNEAQ come from the germline V gene. CDR3 length: 14 residues. Trimming removed 6 bases at V and 4 bases at J, with 15 bases between. DNA for the CDR3: TGTGCCAGCAGGTTATCAGGGCCCTCAGAGACCCAGTACTTC. Amino acids: CASRLSGPSETQYF.

Comment on this clone: Germline and junction disagree at one end, which may indicate a read error. The rearrangement joins TRBV28 to TRBJ2-3; D is unclear. CDR1 and CDR2 (germline): MDHEN, SYDVKM. The CDR3 contains 15 residues. DNA of the CDR3: TGTGCCAGCAGCCGCCGCTACGCTGAGAGCAATCTCCATTCTTTT. Translation: CASSRRYAESNLHSF.

The V and J genes are TRBV7-9 and TRBJ1-2; D perhaps matches TRBD1 (5 bases). The CDR3 is made up of 14 amino acids. From germline, CDR1 is SEHNR and CDR2 FQNEAQ (reference sequence). Trimming shortened V by 5 bases and J by 10 bases, and 20 bases separated the two germline ends. The CDR3 region has the DNA TGTGCCAGCAGCCCAATGGGGGTCAGGGTGGACTACACCTTC. Encoded protein: CASSPMGVRVDYTF.

The rearrangement uses TRBV5-6 and TRBJ2-7; perhaps TRBD2 as D (5 bases). Germline CDR1 and CDR2: SGHDT and YYEEEE. The CDR3 length is 11 residues. V gave up 3 bases and J gave up 6 bases, with 7 bases separating them. This CDR3 reads CASSSGIEQYF. CDR3 nucleotides: TGTGCCAGCAGCTCCGGGATCGAGCAGTACTTC.

V gene TRBV2 combines with J gene TRBJ2-3; 12 nucleotides match TRBD1. V was pared by 5 bases and J by 7 bases, with 7 bases of the junction left unmatched. Germline CDR1 and CDR2: SNHLY and FYNNEI. The CDR3 runs to 15 residues. CDR3 coding DNA: TGTGCCAGCAGTTCCGGGACAGGGGGCGGGTATACGCAGTATTTT. Encoded protein: CASSSGTGGGYTQYF.

The chain carries TRBV5-1 and TRBJ1-1; perhaps TRBD1 as D (6 bases). Trimming removed 3 bases from V and 4 bases from J, with 19 bases in between. Per germline, CDR1 SGHRS and CDR2 YFSETQ. The CDR3 runs 16 residues. CDR3 DNA: TGCGCCAGCAGCTCAATAGGTGGGGGCATGAGCACTGAAGCTTTCTTT. Encoded protein: CASSSIGGGMSTEAFF. Full variable domain (remainder filled in from reference TRBV5-1 and TRBJ1-1): KAGVTQTPRYLIKTRGQQVTLSCSPISGHRSVSWYQQTPGQGLQFLFEYFSETQRNKGNFPGRFSGRQFSNSRSEMNVSTLELGDSALYLCASSSIGGGMSTEAFFGQGTRLTVV.

DNA of the CDR3: TGTGCCATCAGTGAGGTAGCAGGGGACATGTTAGTGTGGACCGGGGAGCTGTTTTTT. This translates into CAISEVAGDMLVWTGELFF. The V call is TRBV10-3, the J call TRBJ2-2, with D perhaps TRBD1 (6 bases). Trimming took off 2 bases at V and 5 bases at J, with 24 bases between the two ends. This CDR3 contains 19 residues. Per germline, CDR1 ENHRY and CDR2 SYGVKD.

V usage is TRBV4-1 and J usage is TRBJ2-1; 11 bases agree with TRBD2. CDR1 and CDR2 (germline): MGHRA, YSYEKL. V trimming: 1 base; J trimming: 9 bases; junction bases outside the gene matches: 11. The CDR3 consists of 17 residues. The CDR3 DNA sequence: TGCGCCAGCAGCCAAGTACTGGGACTAGCGGAAGGAGGTGAGCAGTTCTTC. This sequence encodes CASSQVLGLAEGGEQFF.

The chain recombines TRBV29-1 with TRBJ1-2, with D hard to call. Germline-derived CDR1 and CDR2 are SQVTM and ANQGSEA. This CDR3 has 12 amino acids. V was cut by 2 bases and J by 8 bases, with 12 bases left in between. CDR3 coding DNA: TGCAGCGTTGAAACCAGTTATCGGGGCTACACCTTC. Its translation is CSVETSYRGYTF. The full variable domain, with the rest looked up from reference TRBV29-1 and TRBJ1-2, is SAVISQKPSRDICQRGTSLTIQCQVDSQVTMMFWYRQQPGQSLTLIATANQGSEATYESGFVIDKFPISRPNLTFSTLTVSNMSPEDSSIYLCSVETSYRGYTFGSGTRLTVV.

The V call is TRBV19, the J call TRBJ1-6; a possible D gene is TRBD1 (5 bases). V shed 7 bases and J shed 6 bases, with 10 bases lying between them. The CDR3 consists of 13 residues. CDR1 LNHDA and CDR2 SQIVND come from the germline V gene (reference sequence). The CDR3 DNA is TGTGCCAGTAAGGACACTATTAATTCACCCCTCCACTTT. It specifies CASKDTINSPLHF.

This chain connects TRBV10-3 to TRBJ2-4; D remains ambiguous. The CDR3 is made up of 12 amino acids. The V end was cut by 9 bases, the J end by 5 bases, with 11 bases between. Germline V gene sequence: CDR1 ENHRY, CDR2 SYGVKD. The DNA for the CDR3 is TGTGCCATTGGGTCTCAGGAAAACATTCAGTACTTC. It codes for CAIGSQENIQYF.